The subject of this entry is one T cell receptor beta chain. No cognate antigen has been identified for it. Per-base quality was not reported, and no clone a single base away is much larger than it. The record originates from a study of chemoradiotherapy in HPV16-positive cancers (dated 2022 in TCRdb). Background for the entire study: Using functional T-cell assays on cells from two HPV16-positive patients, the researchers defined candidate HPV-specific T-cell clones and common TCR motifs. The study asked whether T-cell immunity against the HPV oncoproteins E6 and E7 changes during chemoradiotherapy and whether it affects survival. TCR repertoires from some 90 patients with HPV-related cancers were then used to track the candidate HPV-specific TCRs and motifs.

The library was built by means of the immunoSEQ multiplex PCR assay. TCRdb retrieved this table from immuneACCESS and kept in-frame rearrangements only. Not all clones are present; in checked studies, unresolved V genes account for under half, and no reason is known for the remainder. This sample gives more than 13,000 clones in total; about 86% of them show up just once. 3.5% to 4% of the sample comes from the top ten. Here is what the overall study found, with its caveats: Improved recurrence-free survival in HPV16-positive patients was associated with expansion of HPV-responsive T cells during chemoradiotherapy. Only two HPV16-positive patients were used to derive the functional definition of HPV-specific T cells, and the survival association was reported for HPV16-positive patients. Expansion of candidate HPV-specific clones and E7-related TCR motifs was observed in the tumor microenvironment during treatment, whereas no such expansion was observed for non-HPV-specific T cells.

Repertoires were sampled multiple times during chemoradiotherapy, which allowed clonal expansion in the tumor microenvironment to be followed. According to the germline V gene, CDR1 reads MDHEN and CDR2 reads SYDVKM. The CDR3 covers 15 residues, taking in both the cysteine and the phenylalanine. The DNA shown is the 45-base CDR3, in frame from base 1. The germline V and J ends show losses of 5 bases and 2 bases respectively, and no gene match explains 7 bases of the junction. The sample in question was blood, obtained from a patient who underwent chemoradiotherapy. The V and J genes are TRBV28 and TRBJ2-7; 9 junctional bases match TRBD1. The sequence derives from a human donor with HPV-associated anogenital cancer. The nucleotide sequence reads TGTGCCAGCAGTCTCAGGACAGGGGCGGCCTACGAGCAGTACTTC. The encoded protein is CASSLRTGAAYEQYF.